The 19 T cell receptor beta chains below come from one sample, sequenced in a study of regulatory T cells in long-lasting Graves disease. Arm-PCR of CDR3 regions and iRepertoire HTBI primers were the basis on which TCR beta libraries were built. TCRdb re-called the multiplex PCR reads through MiXCR, storing one row per CDR3 protein. The repertoire consists of a few hundred thousand distinct CDR3 sequences, with around 18% occurring once and the leading ten covering 14%. Specified time point: newly diagnosed GD, antithyroid drugs for less than 3 months. The TCR library was prepared using RNA isolated from PBMCs. These same data were also listed under a study on T cells in Graves' hyperthyroidism and ophthalmopathy.

Sequences were derived from peripheral blood mononuclear cells (PBMCs), sampled at new diagnosis, from a patient treated with antithyroid drugs. These receptors all come from a young woman with Graves disease.

This clonotype was seen at least ten times. The chain uses TRBV6-2 or TRBV6-3 and TRBJ1-5; D is possibly TRBD1 (6 bases). CDR1 is MNHEY and CDR2 is SVGEGT in the germline V gene. The CDR3 is 15 amino acids. V was trimmed by 2 bases and J by 2 bases, leaving 10 bases between them. The CDR3 nucleotides are TGTGCCAGCAGTTACGGGGGGGCTGGCAATCAGCCCCAGCATTTT. Its protein product is CASSYGGAGNQPQHF.

This clonotype was picked up many times. This sequence joins TRBV27 and TRBJ2-1; D call uncertain. CDR1 is MNHEY, CDR2 SMNVEV, per germline (reference sequence). The length of the CDR3 is 13 residues. V lost 4 bases and J 10 bases, leaving 14 bases between the germline ends. CDR3: CASSYRFGREQFF. The CDR3 region has the DNA TGTGCCAGCAGTTACCGGTTTGGCAGAGAGCAGTTCTTC.

This clonotype was counted many times. The J gene is TRBJ1-4, the V gene TRBV7-9; D call uncertain. V lost 4 bases to trimming and J lost 5 bases, with 14 bases between them. Germline CDR1 and CDR2: SEHNR and FQNEAQ (reference sequence). This CDR3 region has 15 residues. The CDR3 coding sequence is TGTGCCAGCAGCTGGGCCACCAAGGAGAATGAAAAACTGTTTTTT. It encodes CASSWATKENEKLFF.

The rearrangement joins TRBV5-5 to TRBJ2-1; tentatively, D is TRBD1 (6 bases). The ends were cut back, 6 bases at V and 2 bases at J, with 12 bases in the middle. This CDR3 spans 14 amino acids. Germline CDR1 SGHKS, CDR2 YYEKEE (reference sequence). The CDR3 DNA follows: TGTGCCAGCAAACCAGAGGGGGCCTACAATGAGCAGTTCTTC. This codes for CASKPEGAYNEQFF.

This clonotype was detected many times. V and J are TRBV7-6 and TRBJ1-6, with D tentatively TRBD1 (5 bases). The CDR3 sequence is 15 residues long. The germline CDR1 and CDR2 sequences are SGHVS and FNYEAQ. V was trimmed by 1 base and J by 8 bases, leaving 12 bases between them. CDR3 DNA sequence: TGTGCCAGCAGCTTAGGACAGATGGGCTATTCACCCCTCCACTTT. Residues: CASSLGQMGYSPLHF.

This clonotype was recorded once. V is TRBV28 and J is TRBJ2-3; the match to TRBD2 covers 13 bases. The CDR3 has 19 residues. Germline assignment: CDR1 MDHEN and CDR2 SYDVKM. V lost 3 bases, J lost 2 bases, and 11 bases stayed unmatched. The CDR3 reads CASSFPALTSGRNTDTQYF. The CDR3 DNA follows: TGTGCCAGCAGTTTCCCCGCCTTGACTAGCGGGAGGAACACAGATACGCAGTATTTT. The complete variable domain, with remaining parts taken from reference TRBV28 and TRBJ2-3, reads DVKVTQSSRYLVKRTGEKVFLECVQDMDHENMFWYRQDPGLGLRLIYFSYDVKMKEKGDIPEGYSVSREKKERFSLILESASTNQTSMYLCASSFPALTSGRNTDTQYFGPGTRLTVL.

V gene TRBV12-3 or TRBV12-4 combines with J gene TRBJ2-7; 10 bases line up with TRBD1. The CDR3 runs 16 residues. The V and J ends lost 0 bases and 1 base, in that order; junction bases with no gene match: 3. The CDR3 region is CASSLAPGQGSYEQYF. Here the CDR3 DNA reads TGTGCCAGCAGTTTAGCCCCGGGACAGGGGTCCTACGAGCAGTACTTC.

A remark on this clonotype: A far larger clone differs by one base, so this is likely a read error. The chain carries TRBV12-3 or TRBV12-4 and TRBJ1-5; 7 nucleotides agree with TRBD1. Trimming at V came to 8 bases and at J to 3 bases, leaving 7 bases not matched to a gene. The CDR3 runs 14 residues. DNA of the CDR3: TGTGCCAGCGCCAAACAGGGGATCAATCAGCCCCAGCATTTT. This encodes CASAKQGINQPQHF.

There are a few counts of this clonotype. The rearrangement links TRBV4-1 to TRBJ2-3; 10 nucleotides align to TRBD2. The CDR3 is 17 residues long. The germline V gene encodes CDR1 MGHRA and CDR2 YSYEKL. J gave up 10 bases and V 3 bases, and 16 bases lay outside the gene matches. The CDR3, as DNA: TGCGCCAGCAGCCAGTCTCGGGAGCGGGGGGGCGGTGGTGCGCAGTATTTT. It translates to CASSQSRERGGGGAQYF.

This clonotype was counted many times. The V gene is TRBV12-3 or TRBV12-4, the J gene TRBJ1-2; D is unresolved. With 5 bases removed from V and 3 bases from J, the gap between germline ends came to 7 bases. The CDR3 is 12 amino acids. CDR3 nucleotides: TGTGCCAGCAGTCCCCGGGACTATGGCTACACCTTC. It encodes CASSPRDYGYTF.

This clonotype came up many times. This chain uses TRBV27 with TRBJ1-2, with 7 nucleotides matching TRBD1. V lost 6 bases and J lost 6; bases outside the gene matches: 4. Per the germline V gene, CDR1 is MNHEY and CDR2 is SMNVEV (reference sequence). This CDR3 has 12 residues. The CDR3 DNA follows: TGTGCCAGCAGGGGGACAGCCGATGGCTACACCTTC. It specifies CASRGTADGYTF.

The chain links TRBV7-2 to TRBJ2-1; TRBD2 aligns across 9 bases. The CDR3 loop spans 16 amino acids. After removal of 5 bases from V and 1 base from J, the junction contained 6 bases not matched to a gene. Germline V gene sequence: CDR1 SGHTA, CDR2 FQGNSA. The CDR3 sequence is CASSRSGLASYNEQFF. The CDR3, as DNA: TGTGCCAGCAGCAGGTCGGGACTAGCTTCCTACAATGAGCAGTTCTTC.

This clonotype appeared many times. This chain connects TRBV6-5 to TRBJ2-1, with 14 nucleotides matching TRBD2. V shed 0 bases and J 7 bases; nucleotides not matched to a gene: 14. Germline V lookup: CDR1 MNHEY, CDR2 SVGAGI. The length of the CDR3 is 20 residues. For the CDR3, the DNA is TGTGCCAGCAGTTACTCCCCCTTCTCCGGACTAGCGGGGGGCAGGAATGAGCAGTTCTTC. It yields the protein CASSYSPFSGLAGGRNEQFF.

This clonotype was seen a few times. The chain uses TRBV20-1 and TRBJ1-6, with unresolved D. Germline assignment: CDR1 DFQATT and CDR2 SNEGSKA (reference sequence). V dropped 0 bases and J dropped 8 bases, with 8 bases sitting between them. The CDR3 covers 13 residues. The CDR3 loop reads CSARDVGDSPLHF. The CDR3 nucleotides are TGCAGTGCTAGAGACGTGGGTGATTCACCCCTCCACTTT.

At least ten counts were recorded for this clonotype. The chain couples TRBV28 to TRBJ1-4; no clear D. There are 12 residues in the CDR3. The germline V gene has CDR1 MDHEN and CDR2 SYDVKM. V lost 7 bases, J lost 4 bases, and 7 bases lay in between. This CDR3 reads CASTPSNEKLFF. CDR3 DNA: TGTGCCAGCACCCCCAGTAATGAAAAACTGTTTTTT.

This clonotype came up many times. The rearrangement uses TRBV15 and TRBJ2-1; TRBD2 aligns across 10 bases. The V gene end was trimmed by 7 bases and the J gene end by 4 bases; junction bases not matched to a gene: 4. The CDR3 length is 14 residues. In germline, CDR1 is LNHNV, CDR2 YYDKDF (reference sequence). The DNA of the CDR3 is TGTGCCACCAATCTAGCGGGGGTATACAATGAGCAGTTCTTC. This translates into CATNLAGVYNEQFF.

This clonotype showed up many times. This chain links TRBV10-3 with TRBJ2-3; 7 bases fit TRBD2. The germline CDR1 and CDR2 sequences are ENHRY and SYGVKD. J was trimmed by 0 bases and V by 3 bases; bases with no gene match: 6. CDR3 length equals 16 residues. The CDR3 spells CAISESSGASTDTQYF. The CDR3 coding sequence is TGTGCCATCAGTGAATCCAGCGGGGCTAGCACAGATACGCAGTATTTT.

A few counts support this clonotype. This chain links TRBV7-9 with TRBJ1-1; D unresolved. CDR1 and CDR2 (germline): SEHNR, FQNEAQ (reference sequence). V lost 1 base to trimming and J lost 4 bases, with 10 bases between them. This CDR3 is built from 14 residues. This CDR3 is CASSLVFWSTEAFF. The CDR3 DNA reads as TGTGCCAGCAGCTTAGTGTTCTGGAGCACTGAAGCTTTCTTT.

This clonotype was seen a single time. This likely traces to a read error, being one base from a far larger clone. This chain connects TRBV7-9 to TRBJ2-1; 8 bases line up with TRBD1. CDR1 and CDR2 (germline): SEHNR, FQNEAQ (reference sequence). The CDR3 is 15 amino acids. V shed 1 base, J shed 13 bases, and the junction held 12 bases outside the gene matches. The CDR3 sequence is CASSLGQGFGETQFF. The CDR3 DNA sequence: TGTGCCAGCAGCTTAGGACAGGGGTTTGGAGAGACCCAGTTCTTC.